Each of the 20 T cell receptor beta chains below was sequenced from the same sample in a study of beta chain features in type 1 diabetes. Study outcomes and limitations: TCRB CDR3s were moderately but significantly shorter in Type 1 diabetes patients in all four CD4+ subsets.

The antigens for these receptors are not known. The investigators reverse transcribed all of the isolated RNA, so they sequenced expressed TCRB transcripts. The protocol was immunoSEQ multiplex PCR, while the TCRdb copy is restricted to in-frame clones and leaves out a portion. The sample gives 50,000 or so clones, around 40% of which show up once; roughly 0.13% is in the top ten. The specimen sequenced was stem cell memory CD4+ T cells from blood. These receptors originate from a man under 40 with type 1 diabetes.

This clone was observed a few times. The chain has TRBV7-3 and TRBJ2-1; TRBD1 matches 7 bases. With 4 bases clipped from V and 5 bases from J, the junction kept 2 bases outside the gene matches. CDR1 and CDR2 (germline): SGHTA, FQGTGA. CDR3 length: 13 residues. The CDR3 protein is CASSSTGDNEQFF. The CDR3 region has the DNA TGTGCCAGCAGCTCCACAGGGGACAATGAGCAGTTCTTC.

The chain recombines TRBV10-3 with TRBJ2-3; TRBD1 agrees at 10 bases. The CDR3 has 14 amino acids. Germline CDR1 is ENHRY and CDR2 is SYGVKD. V was clipped by 5 bases and J by 2 bases; unmatched bases: 1. DNA for the CDR3: TGTGCCATCAGTCGACAGGGGGCCACAGATACGCAGTATTTT. Protein: CAISRQGATDTQYF.

The chain carries TRBV6-6 and TRBJ2-7, with D tentatively TRBD2 (5 bases). The CDR3 contains 13 residues. Germline V CDR1 and CDR2: MNHNY, SVGAGI (reference sequence). V lost 6 bases and J 3 bases, leaving 12 bases between the germline ends. The CDR3 nucleotides read TGTGCCAGCAGGGACTCTCGGATCTACGAGCAGTACTTC. It translates to CASRDSRIYEQYF.

The chain links TRBV15 to TRBJ2-4; TRBD1 agrees at 8 bases. CDR3 size: 14 residues. Trimming cost V 4 bases and J 7 bases; bases outside gene matches: 6. The germline CDR1 and CDR2 sequences are LNHNV and YYDKDF (reference sequence). In DNA form, the CDR3 reads TGTGCCACCAGCAAAGGACAGGGAGGCAACATTCAGTACTTC. The encoded protein is CATSKGQGGNIQYF.

The chain couples TRBV11-2 to TRBJ2-7; 7 positions match TRBD2. V shed 5 bases, J shed 9 bases, and the junction held 7 bases outside the gene matches. This CDR3 is 12 amino acids long. Germline V gene data show CDR1 as SGHAT and CDR2 as FQNNGV. DNA for the CDR3: TGTGCCAGCAGCCCCAGCGGGGCTGGGCAGTACTTC. Translating gives CASSPSGAGQYF.

This clone was observed a handful of times. This sequence joins TRBV2 and TRBJ1-5; 7 nucleotides line up with TRBD1. V gave up 5 bases and J gave up 1 base; unmatched junction bases: 5. CDR1 and CDR2 from the germline V gene are SNHLY and FYNNEI. This CDR3 is 15 amino acids long. For the CDR3, the DNA is TGTGCCAGCAGTAGGGACAGTTTAAGCAATCAGCCCCAGCATTTT. This gives the protein CASSRDSLSNQPQHF.

In this sample, this clone turned up a few times. The chain employs TRBV2 and TRBJ1-1; 9 positions match TRBD1. From germline, CDR1 is SNHLY and CDR2 FYNNEI. Losses at the gene ends were 5 bases for V and 5 bases for J; bases not matched to a gene: 3. The CDR3 runs to 13 residues. This CDR3 reads CASSSDRGTEAFF. The CDR3 DNA sequence: TGTGCCAGCAGTTCAGACAGGGGGACTGAAGCTTTCTTT.

The genes are TRBV21-1 and TRBJ2-1; TRBD2 is taken as the D call from the table, unchecked against the DNA. TRBV21-1 is deemed a pseudogene. CDR3 length equals 17 residues. Here the CDR3 DNA reads TGTGCCAGCAGCAAAGGGCCGACTAGCGGATTCAACAATGAGCAGTTCTTC. Translating it yields CASSKGPTSGFNNEQFF.

The chain uses TRBV5-1 and TRBJ1-2; D is perhaps TRBD1 (6 bases). This CDR3 comprises 12 residues. The germline gives CDR1 SGHRS, CDR2 YFSETQ. V was clipped by 4 bases and J by 8 bases, with 12 bases between them. The CDR3 sequence is CASSTEDRGYTF. The CDR3 coding sequence is TGCGCCAGCAGCACCGAGGACAGAGGCTACACCTTC.

The chain employs TRBV2 and TRBJ1-4; possibly TRBD1 for D (5 bases). V was cut by 5 bases and J by 8 bases, with 9 bases left in between. The germline V gene has CDR1 SNHLY and CDR2 FYNNEI. The CDR3 sequence is 12 residues long. The CDR3 loop reads CASSRAGEKLFF. In nucleotides, the CDR3 is TGTGCCAGCAGTCGAGCAGGGGAAAAACTGTTTTTT.

In its sample, this clone was seen a few times. The chain uses TRBV28 and TRBJ1-1, with a possible D match to TRBD1 (6 bases). Germline CDR1 reads MDHEN; CDR2 reads SYDVKM. Trimming shortened V by 3 bases and J by 5 bases, and 10 bases separated the two germline ends. The CDR3 spans 13 residues. This chain's CDR3 is CASSFIGQTEAFF. The CDR3 region has the DNA TGTGCCAGCAGTTTTATCGGACAGACTGAAGCTTTCTTT.

This clone was picked up a small number of times. CDR3 nucleotides: TGTGCCAGCAGCTTTGGAACGAGGGTCGATGAGCAGTTCTTC. Protein sequence: CASSFGTRVDEQFF. The rearrangement links TRBV5-8 to TRBJ2-1; a weak D match, TRBD2 (5 bases). This CDR3 spans 14 amino acids. The germline CDR1 and CDR2 sequences are SGHTS and YDEGEE. V lost 2 bases and J 8 bases, leaving 14 bases between the germline ends.

The DNA for the CDR3 is TGTGCCATCAGTGATACAGCAGAGACCCAGTACTTC. Translating gives CAISDTAETQYF. The chain joins TRBV10-3 to TRBJ2-5; no firm D call. Germline assignment: CDR1 ENHRY and CDR2 SYGVKD. Trimming removed 3 bases from V and 4 bases from J, with 6 bases in between. CDR3 length: 12 amino acids.

V gene TRBV10-3 combines with J gene TRBJ1-2; D not certain. Trimming cost V 2 bases and J 1 base, with 5 bases left between them. The CDR3 spans 13 residues. Germline CDR1 reads ENHRY; CDR2 reads SYGVKD. CDR3 protein: CAISEVRNYGYTF. In DNA, the CDR3 is TGTGCCATCAGTGAGGTCCGTAACTATGGCTACACCTTC.

In this sample, this clone turned up a few times. The chain joins TRBV5-1 to TRBJ2-2; D is perhaps TRBD2 (6 bases). Germline CDR1 is SGHRS and CDR2 is YFSETQ. The V end lost 4 bases, the J end lost 3 bases, and 16 bases lay between the germline ends. CDR3 length: 16 residues. CDR3 in amino acids: CASSIGTPLDTGELFF. The CDR3 DNA sequence: TGCGCCAGCAGCATCGGGACTCCCCTCGACACCGGGGAGCTGTTTTTT.

The DNA for the CDR3 is TGTGCCAGCAGCCTCCCTAGCGGGGACCACAATGAGCAGTTCTTC. Residues: CASSLPSGDHNEQFF. The V gene is TRBV9, the J gene TRBJ2-1; 9 nucleotides line up with TRBD2. Germline trimming cut 4 bases from V and 5 bases from J; bases unmatched to any gene: 7. The CDR3 sequence is 15 residues long. Per germline, CDR1 SGDLS and CDR2 YYNGEE.

The V gene is TRBV4-2, the J gene TRBJ2-7; TRBD2 agrees at 9 bases. The CDR3 covers 15 residues. The trim removed 0 bases at V and 7 bases at J, leaving 7 bases unmatched. Germline CDR1 and CDR2: LGHNA and YNFKEQ. The CDR3 DNA is TGTGCCAGCAGCCAAGATACGGGACTAGCACGAGAGCAGTACTTC. Its protein product is CASSQDTGLAREQYF.

This clone has only a few counts. V is TRBV23-1 and J is TRBJ2-7, with 7 bases aligning to TRBD1. TRBV23-1 is filed as an ORF, its function uncertain. The CDR3 is made up of 14 amino acids. The V gene end was trimmed by 2 bases and the J gene end by 4 bases; junction bases not matched to a gene: 5. CDR3 sequence reads: CASSQKQGVYEQYF. CDR3 sequence (DNA): TGCGCCAGCAGTCAAAAGCAGGGGGTGTACGAGCAGTACTTC.

For this clone: This sample includes further DNA sequences coding for the same CDR3. CDR3 loop: CASSWTGTRKTEAFF. DNA for the CDR3: TGCGCCAGCAGCTGGACCGGGACTAGAAAGACTGAAGCTTTCTTT. The chain has TRBV5-1 and TRBJ1-1; weak D call: TRBD1 (5 bases). Trimming took 3 bases from V and 5 from J, leaving 17 bases between them. The CDR3 sequence is 15 residues long. CDR1 and CDR2 (germline): SGHRS, YFSETQ.

The chain is built from TRBV29-1 and TRBJ1-2; 9 positions agree with TRBD1. With V trimmed by 0 bases and J by 3 bases, 5 bases remained unmatched. There are 15 residues in the CDR3. CDR1 and CDR2 (germline): SQVTM, ANQGSEA. This CDR3 is CSVEDQGTGHYGYTF. The CDR3, as DNA: TGCAGCGTTGAAGACCAGGGGACAGGGCACTATGGCTACACCTTC.